This entry lists 7 T cell receptor beta chains sequenced from one sample in a study of naive and memory T cell subsets. Four PCR rounds used nested alpha and beta constant region primers plus the SP2 primer. TCRdb ran MiXCR on the 5' RACE reads and lists one entry per CDR3 protein. The sample has about 62,000 distinct CDR3 sequences; 8% are singletons. A UMI-containing oligonucleotide was joined by 3' ligation to the TCR cDNA template. All receptors come from a female donor in good health.

This clonotype was seen ten or more times. The chain couples TRBV20-1 to TRBJ1-1; D not resolved. Trimming left V 1 base short and J 5 bases short, with 5 bases between. CDR1 and CDR2 (germline): DFQATT, SNEGSKA (reference sequence). This CDR3 is 11 amino acids long. This CDR3 is CSARGLTEAFF. The CDR3 DNA is TGCAGTGCTAGAGGGTTAACTGAAGCTTTCTTT.

V gene TRBV13 combines with J gene TRBJ2-7; D is unclear. Per the germline V gene, CDR1 is PRHDT and CDR2 is FYEKMQ (reference sequence). This CDR3 has 13 residues. V gave up 0 bases and J gave up 0 bases, with 3 bases separating them. The CDR3 DNA reads TGTGCCAGCAGCTTAGGTTTCTCCTACGAGCAGTACTTC. Translated, it gives CASSLGFSYEQYF.

The V gene is TRBV19, the J gene TRBJ1-5; no definite D call. The CDR3 consists of 17 residues. V dropped 5 bases and J dropped 0 bases, with 17 bases sitting between them. CDR1 and CDR2 from the germline V gene are LNHDA and SQIVND (reference sequence). CDR3 sequence reads: CASSFLRGEDSNQPQHF. The CDR3 region has the DNA TGTGCCAGTAGTTTCCTGCGCGGGGAGGATAGCAATCAGCCCCAGCATTTT.

The chain carries TRBV6-5 and TRBJ2-7, with a tentative D call TRBD1 (6 bases). V was trimmed by 6 bases and J by 5 bases, leaving 14 bases between them. The CDR3 has 13 residues. Germline V gene data show CDR1 as MNHEY and CDR2 as SVGAGI. The CDR3 region has the DNA TGTGCCAGCAGATGGGGGCCGGATAACGAGCAGTACTTC. Translating gives CASRWGPDNEQYF.

The J gene is TRBJ2-3, the V gene TRBV6-5; maybe TRBD1 (5 bases). Germline V gene lookup returns CDR1 MNHEY and CDR2 SVGAGI. CDR3 size: 14 residues. The germline V and J ends were trimmed by 0 bases and 1 base, with 5 bases remaining between them. Here the CDR3 reads CASSYSGGTDTQYF. Here the CDR3 DNA reads TGTGCCAGCAGTTACTCAGGGGGCACAGATACGCAGTATTTT.

J is TRBJ1-1 and V is TRBV5-1; 11 bases fit TRBD1. Germline assignment: CDR1 SGHRS and CDR2 YFSETQ. J gave up 4 bases and V 0 bases, and 5 bases lay outside the gene matches. This CDR3 has 16 residues. This CDR3 is CASSLAGQGAITEAFF. The CDR3 region has the DNA TGCGCCAGCAGCTTGGCTGGACAGGGGGCGATCACTGAAGCTTTCTTT. The whole variable domain, filled in from reference TRBV5-1 and TRBJ1-1, reads KAGVTQTPRYLIKTRGQQVTLSCSPISGHRSVSWYQQTPGQGLQFLFEYFSETQRNKGNFPGRFSGRQFSNSRSEMNVSTLELGDSALYLCASSLAGQGAITEAFFGQGTRLTVV.

This clonotype came up a few times. The chain uses TRBV30 and TRBJ2-5, with 11 positions matching TRBD2. The CDR3 totals 14 residues. CDR1 and CDR2 (germline): GTSNPN, SVGIG (reference sequence). With V trimmed by 5 bases and J by 5 bases, 7 bases remained unmatched. The CDR3 loop reads CAWDTSGRFETQYF. The CDR3 coding sequence is TGTGCCTGGGATACTAGCGGGAGATTCGAGACCCAGTACTTC.